These 11 T cell receptor beta chains share one sample of origin, sequenced in a study of technical replicates of blood from a handful of donors. Profiled with immunoSEQ multiplex PCR; TCRdb holds only in-frame clones, not every one. The table lists under 100,000 clones, 96% of them singletons. Sequenced: T cells isolated from PBMCs. These receptors were collected from a human donor in good health.

This clone was recorded once. The J gene is TRBJ2-1, the V gene TRBV11-2; 7 bases map to TRBD2. CDR3 size: 17 residues. V was clipped by 3 bases and J by 5 bases; unmatched bases: 13. Looked up from germline, CDR1 is SGHAT and CDR2 is FQNNGV. The CDR3 DNA follows: TGTGCCAGCAGCTTCTCCCCACGGGACTACCTAAACAATGAGCAGTTCTTC. This sequence encodes CASSFSPRDYLNNEQFF.

This chain joins TRBV9 and TRBJ1-4, with 8 bases aligning to TRBD1. The CDR3 runs to 14 residues. From germline, CDR1 is SGDLS and CDR2 YYNGEE. Trimming at V came to 5 bases and at J to 6 bases, leaving 6 bases not matched to a gene. The CDR3 loop is CASSPQGAHEKLFF. CDR3 in DNA: TGTGCCAGCAGTCCTCAGGGGGCGCATGAAAAACTGTTTTTT.

The V call is TRBV27, the J call TRBJ2-1, with D maybe TRBD1 (5 bases). V was pared by 1 base and J by 8 bases, with 6 bases between. Germline CDR1 and CDR2: MNHEY and SMNVEV (reference sequence). The length of the CDR3 is 12 residues. The CDR3 DNA reads TGTGCCAGCAGTTTATTAGGGGATGAGCAGTTCTTC. This encodes CASSLLGDEQFF.

J is TRBJ2-3 and V is TRBV7-9; possible D gene TRBD1, 6 bases. CDR1 SEHNR and CDR2 FQNEAQ come from the germline V gene (reference sequence). This CDR3 has 14 amino acids. Trimming took off 2 bases at V and 3 bases at J, with 9 bases between the two ends. The CDR3, as DNA: TGTGCCAGCAGCTTATATCAGGGGACAGATACGCAGTATTTT. This translates into CASSLYQGTDTQYF.

The rearrangement uses TRBV7-9 and TRBJ2-2, with D possibly TRBD2 on 6 matching bases. V was cut by 5 bases and J by 5 bases, with 15 bases left in between. Germline V gene sequence: CDR1 SEHNR, CDR2 FQNEAQ (reference sequence). CDR3 length: 15 residues. The CDR3 region is CASSPGGYGTGELFF. The CDR3 bases are TGTGCCAGCAGCCCCGGAGGGTACGGAACCGGGGAGCTGTTTTTT.

The rearrangement joins TRBV10-3 to TRBJ2-2; the D gene is possibly TRBD2 (5 bases). V lost 8 bases and J lost 1, with 8 bases in between. The CDR3 covers 13 residues. Germline CDR1 ENHRY, CDR2 SYGVKD. CDR3 nucleotide sequence: TGTGCCATCGGGGAGAAGAACACCGGGGAGCTGTTTTTT. Its protein is CAIGEKNTGELFF.

The V gene is TRBV7-2, the J gene TRBJ2-7, with D tentatively TRBD2 (6 bases). This CDR3 has 14 residues. Germline V gene lookup returns CDR1 SGHTA and CDR2 FQGNSA. V lost 5 bases, J lost 2 bases, and 13 bases lay in between. CDR3 DNA: TGTGCCAGCAGCGGGAGGCAGGGACCCTACGAGCAGTACTTC. Translated, it gives CASSGRQGPYEQYF.

This clone was observed a handful of times. The chain combines TRBV19 with TRBJ1-1; 7 bases line up with TRBD1. J lost 10 bases, V lost 6 bases, and 5 bases had no gene match. The germline CDR1 and CDR2 sequences are LNHDA and SQIVND (reference sequence). The CDR3 covers 11 residues. CDR3 in DNA: TGTGCCAGTAGGTCAGGGGGGCCAGCTTTCTTT. Residues: CASRSGGPAFF.

This chain connects TRBV6-5 to TRBJ2-1; D might be TRBD1 (5 bases). CDR1 is MNHEY, CDR2 SVGAGI, per germline. V was shortened by 6 bases and J by 10 bases, with 13 bases between the two germline ends. The CDR3 has 12 residues. Here the CDR3 reads CASSFTPGEQFF. The DNA for the CDR3 is TGTGCCAGCAGCTTTACGCCAGGGGAGCAGTTCTTC.

The chain recombines TRBV25-1 with TRBJ1-2; TRBD1 matches at 8 bases. The ends lost 6 bases at V and 6 bases at J; junction bases unmatched: 9. Germline CDR1 MGHDK, CDR2 SYGVNS. The CDR3 covers 14 residues. The DNA of the CDR3 is TGTGCCAGCAGAACTGACAGGGGACGAGATGGCTACACCTTC. It encodes CASRTDRGRDGYTF.

The genes are TRBV10-3 and TRBJ1-2, with 9 bases aligning to TRBD1. CDR1 and CDR2 from the germline V gene are ENHRY and SYGVKD. The V and J ends lost 9 bases and 7 bases, in that order; junction bases with no gene match: 6. The CDR3 spans 12 residues. The CDR3 region is CAIEDRGSGYTF. For the CDR3, the DNA is TGTGCCATAGAGGACAGGGGTTCTGGCTACACCTTC.